This T cell receptor beta chain is from a study of tumour-infiltrating T cells in Burkitt lymphoma (dated by TCRdb to 2020 to 2021). For context, the study as a whole: When TCR repertoire data were correlated with clinical outcome, productive clonality turned out to predict both overall and progression-free survival, independent of established prognosticators, age at diagnosis among them.

Receptors were amplified or captured by the immunoSEQ multiplex PCR assay. As stored in TCRdb, this immuneACCESS dataset retains in-frame rearrangements with V and J assigned. A fraction of the clones does not appear; measured against another copy, unresolved V genes explain less than half of the discrepancy, and the remainder lacks a known reason. The sample includes around 17,000 clones, with roughly 85% observed a single time. 2.1% of the sample comes from the top ten. The CDR3 runs 18 residues from the cysteine to the phenylalanine. The sequence is cut down to CDR3 DNA, 54 bases in frame from base 1. Taken from the germline V gene, the CDR1 and CDR2 loops are SGHDT and YYEEEE. V loses 1 base, J loses 0 bases, and the germline ends lie 19 bases apart. Points on this clone: Its antigen is unknown. Base quality data are lacking; no much larger clone is found one base away.

The V gene is TRBV5-6 and the J gene is TRBJ2-5; no D gene call is confident. The sample comprised tumor tissue. The sequence was obtained from a human donor with diffuse large B-cell lymphoma. The nucleotides are TGTGCCAGCAGCTTGCTCAGTTCAACAATCCCATACCAAGAGACCCAGTACTTC. This gives the protein CASSLLSSTIPYQETQYF.